This paragraph covers one T cell receptor (beta chain) sequence. This CDR3 is 18 amino acids long. Trimming stripped 0 bases from V and 2 bases from J, with 15 bases between. Germline values: CDR1 SGHRS, CDR2 YFSETQ. Diagnoses were established using clinical symptoms, serum thyroxine and TRAb, thyroid ultrasound and orbital computed tomography. The data stem from a study of T cells in Graves' hyperthyroidism and ophthalmopathy. TCR beta CDR3 sequences were amplified from RNA transcripts. Researchers ran a first-round RT-PCR on the TCR CDR3 using the HTBI primer set. TCRdb re-derived calls from the multiplex PCR reads in MiXCR, one entry per CDR3 protein. The repertoire holds fewer than 400,000 distinct CDR3 sequences, with roughly an eighth as singletons.

Specimen: blood. This chain connects TRBV5-1 to TRBJ2-6; D remains ambiguous. The receptor was isolated from a man aged 50 to 59 with Graves' ophthalmopathy. CDR3 sequence: CASSLAGVLGAGANVLTF. Here the CDR3 DNA reads TGCGCCAGCAGCTTGGCTGGGGTGTTAGGAGCTGGGGCCAACGTCCTGACTTTC.